This TCR beta chain was captured by sequencing in a study of blood T cell repertoires in COVID-19 (dated by TCRdb to 2020 to 2022). For the study in its entirety: Samples covering the acute and convalescent phases of COVID-19 were provided by collaborators in the United States, Italy and Spain. The prospective study material was composed of cDNA or gDNA derived from T cells, B-cell-depleted T cells, or PBMCs. Subjects who had been exposed to COVID-19, were actively infected with it, or had recovered from it provided the deeply sampled blood TCRbeta repertoires that made up the dataset. The repertoires were released in a freely available public database intended as a resource for research on the immune response to SARS-CoV-2. Samples came from the ongoing ImmuneRACE study (first 160 participants) plus 1,254 subjects from 6 global collaborators. Nearly every sample came with metadata listing a de-identified subject ID, COVID-19 status, age in years and sex. Where available, HLA class I and class II types were taken from metadata supplied by the sample provider and were not determined by assay-based typing.

TCRbeta CDR3 regions were amplified from genomic DNA by means of the immunoSEQ Assay, a bias-controlled multiplex PCR. In the authors' own workflow: The number of nucleated cells in each sample was estimated from the amplification of reference gene primers within the assay. Sequence reads were collapsed and filtered to measure the absolute abundance of every unique TCRbeta CDR3 rearrangement. For each sample, productive Simpson clonality was calculated as the square root of Simpson's diversity index across productive rearrangements. TCRdb re-hosts the immuneACCESS table, in-frame sequences only. Its copies lack some clones; in the studies checked, an unresolved V gene accounts for under half of them, and the cause for the rest is not known. V and J calls and clone size are copied from that table; D and trimming were computed from the DNA. In this sample the table shows some 75,000 clones, 80% of which occur a single time. The top ten constitute roughly 13% of the sample.

V loses 7 bases of germline sequence and J loses 4 bases, and the interval between the two ends is 8 bases. From the cysteine up to the phenylalanine, the CDR3 has a length of 11 residues. Kept here is only the CDR3 DNA, which spans 33 bases and is read in frame from base 1. According to the germline V gene (reference sequence), CDR1 reads GTSNPN and CDR2 reads SVGIG. Broader findings and caveats from the paper: How much clinical and demographic metadata was included differed by source and by participant, and the metadata was provided uncurated.

At one collaborating source in Seattle, patients were enrolled during active infection and were followed longitudinally through the course of disease. Whole blood was collected in K2EDTA tubes by collaborating institutions according to the institutions' own protocols. For TCRbeta analysis, collaborators shipped samples as frozen whole blood, isolated PBMCs, or DNA extracted from either of those sample types. Concerning this clone itself: Its target antigen remains unknown. Base quality data are lacking; no much larger clone is found one base away.

Recombination connected TRBV30 to TRBJ2-1; tentative D gene TRBD1, with 6 bases matching. The sequencing input was peripheral blood. The clonotype was recovered from a man in his fifties or sixties with COVID-19, enrolled during active disease. Here the CDR3 is given as CAYRDYNEQFF. The sequenced DNA is TGTGCCTACAGGGATTACAATGAGCAGTTCTTC.